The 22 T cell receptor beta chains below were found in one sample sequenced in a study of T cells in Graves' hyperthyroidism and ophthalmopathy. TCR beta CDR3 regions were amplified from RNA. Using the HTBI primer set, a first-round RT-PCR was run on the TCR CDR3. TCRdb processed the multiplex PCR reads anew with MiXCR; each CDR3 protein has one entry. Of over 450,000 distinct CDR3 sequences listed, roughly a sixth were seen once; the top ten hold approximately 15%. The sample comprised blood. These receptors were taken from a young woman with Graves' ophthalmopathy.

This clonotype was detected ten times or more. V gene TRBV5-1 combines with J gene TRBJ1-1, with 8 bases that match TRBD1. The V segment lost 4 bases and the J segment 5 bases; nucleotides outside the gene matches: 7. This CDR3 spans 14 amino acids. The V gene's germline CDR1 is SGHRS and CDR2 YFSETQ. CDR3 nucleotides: TGCGCCAGCAGCGATAACCACAGGGGGACTGAAGCTTTCTTT. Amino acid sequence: CASSDNHRGTEAFF.

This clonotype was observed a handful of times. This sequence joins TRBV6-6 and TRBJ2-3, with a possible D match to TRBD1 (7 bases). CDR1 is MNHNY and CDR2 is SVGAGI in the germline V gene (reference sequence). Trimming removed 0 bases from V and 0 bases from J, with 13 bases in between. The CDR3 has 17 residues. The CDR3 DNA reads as TGTGCCAGCAGTTACTCTCTCAGGGGGGCTAGCACAGATACGCAGTATTTT. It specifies CASSYSLRGASTDTQYF.

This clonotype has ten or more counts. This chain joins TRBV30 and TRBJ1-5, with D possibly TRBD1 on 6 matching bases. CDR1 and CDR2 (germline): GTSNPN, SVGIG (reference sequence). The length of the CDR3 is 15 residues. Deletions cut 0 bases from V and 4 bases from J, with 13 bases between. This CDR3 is CAWSVKGRGNQPQHF. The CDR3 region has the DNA TGTGCCTGGAGTGTAAAAGGGAGGGGGAATCAGCCCCAGCATTTT.

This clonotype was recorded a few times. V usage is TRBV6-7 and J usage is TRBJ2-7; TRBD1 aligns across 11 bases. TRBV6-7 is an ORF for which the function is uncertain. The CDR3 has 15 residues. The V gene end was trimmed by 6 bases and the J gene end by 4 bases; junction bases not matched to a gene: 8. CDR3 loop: CASRTTDRGLYEQYF. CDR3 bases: TGTGCCAGCAGGACCACGGACAGGGGGCTTTACGAGCAGTACTTC.

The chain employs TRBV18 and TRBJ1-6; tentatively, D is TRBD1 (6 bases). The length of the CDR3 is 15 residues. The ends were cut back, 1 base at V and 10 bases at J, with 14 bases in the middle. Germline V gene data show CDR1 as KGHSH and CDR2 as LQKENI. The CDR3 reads CASSPRPGADSPLHF. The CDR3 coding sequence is TGTGCCAGCTCACCACGTCCAGGGGCAGACTCACCCCTCCACTTT.

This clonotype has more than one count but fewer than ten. This CDR3 is CASSQTPGRSNQPQHF. DNA of the CDR3: TGTGCCAGCAGTCAAACCCCGGGACGGAGCAATCAGCCCCAGCATTTT. V is TRBV2 and J is TRBJ1-5; D perhaps matches TRBD1 (5 bases). The CDR3 length is 16 residues. Germline lookup yields CDR1 SNHLY and CDR2 FYNNEI. Deletions cut 5 bases from V and 1 base from J, with 15 bases between.

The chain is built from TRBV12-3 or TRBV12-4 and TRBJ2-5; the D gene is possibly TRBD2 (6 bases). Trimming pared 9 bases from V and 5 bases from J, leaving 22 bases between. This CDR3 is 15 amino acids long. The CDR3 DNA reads TGTGCCAGTAGGATCTCGGACCCGGAGGGGGAGACCCAGTACTTC. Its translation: CASRISDPEGETQYF.

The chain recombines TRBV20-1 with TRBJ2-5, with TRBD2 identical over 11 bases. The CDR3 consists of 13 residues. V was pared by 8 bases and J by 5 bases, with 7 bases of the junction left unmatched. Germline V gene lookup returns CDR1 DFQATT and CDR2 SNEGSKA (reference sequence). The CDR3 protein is CSYSGGALETQYF. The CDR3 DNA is TGCAGTTATAGCGGGGGGGCTTTGGAGACCCAGTACTTC.

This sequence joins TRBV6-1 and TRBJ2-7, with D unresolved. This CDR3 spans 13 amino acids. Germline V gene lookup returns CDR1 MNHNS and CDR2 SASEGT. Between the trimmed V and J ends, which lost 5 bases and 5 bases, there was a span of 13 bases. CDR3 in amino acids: CASSTPSRDEQYF. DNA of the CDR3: TGTGCCAGCAGTACTCCGTCTCGGGACGAGCAGTACTTC.

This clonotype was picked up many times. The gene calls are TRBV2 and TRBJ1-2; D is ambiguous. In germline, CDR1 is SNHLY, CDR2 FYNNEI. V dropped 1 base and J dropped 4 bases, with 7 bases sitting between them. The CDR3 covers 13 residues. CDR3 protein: CASSEEYSYGYTF. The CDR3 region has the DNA TGTGCCAGCAGTGAAGAGTACAGCTATGGCTACACCTTC.

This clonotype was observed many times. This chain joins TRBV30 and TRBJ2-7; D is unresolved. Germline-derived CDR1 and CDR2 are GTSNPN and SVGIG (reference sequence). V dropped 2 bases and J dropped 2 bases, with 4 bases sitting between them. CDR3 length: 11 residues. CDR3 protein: CAWSRAYEQYF. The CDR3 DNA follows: TGTGCCTGGAGTCGAGCCTACGAGCAGTACTTC. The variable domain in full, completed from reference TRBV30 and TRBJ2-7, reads SQTIHQWPATLVQPVGSPLSLECTVEGTSNPNLYWYRQAAGRGLQLLFYSVGIGQISSEVPQNLSASRPQDRQFILSSKKLLLSDSGFYLCAWSRAYEQYFGPGTRLTVT.

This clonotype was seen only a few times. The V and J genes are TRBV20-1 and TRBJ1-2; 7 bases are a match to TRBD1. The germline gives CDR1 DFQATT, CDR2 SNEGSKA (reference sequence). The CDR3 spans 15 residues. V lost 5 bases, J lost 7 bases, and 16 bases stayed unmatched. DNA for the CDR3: TGCAGTGCTCCCCCCTTGACAGGGCAGGAGTTTGGCTACACCTTC. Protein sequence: CSAPPLTGQEFGYTF.

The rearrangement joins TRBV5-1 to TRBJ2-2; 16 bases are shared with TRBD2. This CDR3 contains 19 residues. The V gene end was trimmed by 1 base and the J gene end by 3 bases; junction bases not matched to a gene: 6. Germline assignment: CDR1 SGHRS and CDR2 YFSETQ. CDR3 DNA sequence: TGCGCCAGCAGCTTGATCCCGGGACTAGCGGGGGGGGACACCGGGGAGCTGTTTTTT. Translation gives CASSLIPGLAGGDTGELFF. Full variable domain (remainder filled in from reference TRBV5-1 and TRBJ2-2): KAGVTQTPRYLIKTRGQQVTLSCSPISGHRSVSWYQQTPGQGLQFLFEYFSETQRNKGNFPGRFSGRQFSNSRSEMNVSTLELGDSALYLCASSLIPGLAGGDTGELFFGEGSRLTVL.

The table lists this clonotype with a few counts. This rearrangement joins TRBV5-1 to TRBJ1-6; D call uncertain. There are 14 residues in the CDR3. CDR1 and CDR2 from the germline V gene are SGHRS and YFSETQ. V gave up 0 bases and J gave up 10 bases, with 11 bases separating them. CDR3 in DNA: TGCGCCAGCAGCTTGGCGGGGTCGGGGTCACCCCTCCACTTT. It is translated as CASSLAGSGSPLHF.

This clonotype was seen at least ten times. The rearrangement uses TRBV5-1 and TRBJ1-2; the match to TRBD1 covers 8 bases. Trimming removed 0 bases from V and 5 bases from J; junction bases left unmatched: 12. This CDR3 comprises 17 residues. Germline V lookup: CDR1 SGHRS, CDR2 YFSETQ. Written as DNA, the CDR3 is TGCGCCAGCAGCTTGGGGGGGACAGGTTCGACATCGTATGGCTACACCTTC. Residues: CASSLGGTGSTSYGYTF.

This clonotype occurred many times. CDR3 in DNA: TGCGCCAGCAGCTTGGCCCAGGGGGCCGACACTGAAGCTTTCTTT. As protein: CASSLAQGADTEAFF. The rearrangement links TRBV5-1 to TRBJ1-1; 8 bases align to TRBD1. The V segment lost 0 bases and the J segment 3 bases; nucleotides outside the gene matches: 4. The CDR3 is made up of 15 amino acids. In germline, CDR1 is SGHRS, CDR2 YFSETQ.

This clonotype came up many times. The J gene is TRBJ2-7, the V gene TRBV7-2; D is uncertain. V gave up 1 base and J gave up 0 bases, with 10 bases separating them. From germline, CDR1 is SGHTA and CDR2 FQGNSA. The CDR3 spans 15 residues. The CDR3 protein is CASSLGNPSSYEQYF. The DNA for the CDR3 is TGTGCCAGCAGCTTAGGTAATCCGAGCTCCTACGAGCAGTACTTC.

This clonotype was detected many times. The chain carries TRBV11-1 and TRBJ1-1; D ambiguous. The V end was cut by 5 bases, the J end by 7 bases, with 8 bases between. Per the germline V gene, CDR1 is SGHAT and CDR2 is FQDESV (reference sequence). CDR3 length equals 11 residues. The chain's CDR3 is CASSNPFEAFF. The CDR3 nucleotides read TGTGCCAGCAGCAACCCATTTGAAGCTTTCTTT.

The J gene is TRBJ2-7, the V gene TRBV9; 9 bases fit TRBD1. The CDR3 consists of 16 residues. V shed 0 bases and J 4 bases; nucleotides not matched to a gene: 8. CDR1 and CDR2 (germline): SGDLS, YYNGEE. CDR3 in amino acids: CASSVDSTGGAYEQYF. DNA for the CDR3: TGTGCCAGCAGCGTAGATAGCACAGGGGGCGCTTACGAGCAGTACTTC.

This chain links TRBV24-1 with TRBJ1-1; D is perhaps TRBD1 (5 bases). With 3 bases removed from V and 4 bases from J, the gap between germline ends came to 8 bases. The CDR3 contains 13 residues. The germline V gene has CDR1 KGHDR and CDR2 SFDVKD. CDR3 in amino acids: CATSDPRVTEAFF. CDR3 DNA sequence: TGTGCCACCAGTGATCCCAGGGTCACTGAAGCTTTCTTT.

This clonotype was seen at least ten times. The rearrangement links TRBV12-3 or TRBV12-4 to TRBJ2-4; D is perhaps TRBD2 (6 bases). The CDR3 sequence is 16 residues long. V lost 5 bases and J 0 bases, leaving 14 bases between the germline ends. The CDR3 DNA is TGTGCCAGCAGTCACGGGAGTGCGCGAGCCAAAAACATTCAGTACTTC. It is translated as CASSHGSARAKNIQYF.

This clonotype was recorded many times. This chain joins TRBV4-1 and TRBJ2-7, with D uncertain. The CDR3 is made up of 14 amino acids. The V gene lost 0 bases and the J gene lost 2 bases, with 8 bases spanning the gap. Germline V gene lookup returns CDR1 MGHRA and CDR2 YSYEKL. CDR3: CASSQEWLAYEQYF. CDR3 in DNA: TGCGCCAGCAGCCAAGAATGGCTCGCCTACGAGCAGTACTTC.